Following are 15 T cell receptor beta chains from one sample sequenced in a study of identical twins. TCRdb reanalysed the 5' RACE reads using MiXCR and keeps one entry per CDR3 protein. Of fewer than 650,000 distinct CDR3 sequences in the sample, roughly 7.2% were seen once. This sample also belongs to another study, concerning yellow fever vaccine responses in identical twins.

The sequenced sample was PBMCs. The receptor source for this set is a woman aged 18 to 35 in good health.

The gene calls are TRBV18 and TRBJ2-1; D call uncertain. Germline-derived CDR1 and CDR2 are KGHSH and LQKENI. Trimming shortened V by 5 bases and J by 5 bases, and 7 bases separated the two germline ends. The CDR3 extends over 12 amino acids. The CDR3 bases are TGTGCCAGCTCAGTTGGTAACAATGAGCAGTTCTTC. Translating gives CASSVGNNEQFF.

This clonotype was observed many times. The CDR3 DNA reads TGTGCCAGCAGTTCGGGACTAGCGGGGCAAGAGACCCAGTACTTC. Translating gives CASSSGLAGQETQYF. The chain is built from TRBV12-3 or TRBV12-4 and TRBJ2-5; 13 nucleotides agree with TRBD2. J lost 2 bases, V lost 4 bases, and 1 base had no gene match. The CDR3 spans 15 residues.

This clonotype has ten or more counts. The CDR3 nucleotides read TGCGCCAGCAGCTTGGACAAGACTAGTTTTTATGAGCAGTTCTTC. Translated, it gives CASSLDKTSFYEQFF. The rearrangement joins TRBV5-1 to TRBJ2-1; tentative D call: TRBD2 (6 bases). Trimming took 0 bases from V and 8 from J, leaving 15 bases between them. This CDR3 has 15 residues. The germline V gene has CDR1 SGHRS and CDR2 YFSETQ.

This clonotype showed up just a few times. The V call is TRBV28, the J call TRBJ2-2; a possible D gene is TRBD1 (6 bases). Germline V gives CDR1 MDHEN, CDR2 SYDVKM. The CDR3 sequence is 14 residues long. The V end lost 8 bases, the J end lost 5 bases, and 15 bases lay between the germline ends. The DNA for the CDR3 is TGTGCCAGCCTCATCAGGGGCAGTACCGGGGAGCTGTTTTTT. Translating it yields CASLIRGSTGELFF.

The chain has TRBV9 and TRBJ2-5; 8 bases map to TRBD2. The CDR3 is made up of 16 amino acids. Germline V gives CDR1 SGDLS, CDR2 YYNGEE. J lost 2 bases, V lost 3 bases, and 9 bases had no gene match. The CDR3 spells CASSAPGGRGQETQYF. The CDR3 DNA reads as TGTGCCAGCAGCGCCCCGGGGGGGCGGGGACAAGAGACCCAGTACTTC.

The gene calls are TRBV6-2 or TRBV6-3 and TRBJ2-3, with a weak D call TRBD2 (6 bases). The CDR3 runs 15 residues. Germline CDR1 MNHEY, CDR2 SVGEGT. With 0 bases removed from V and 1 base from J, the gap between germline ends came to 8 bases. This CDR3 reads CASSYSREGTDTQYF. In DNA form, the CDR3 reads TGTGCCAGCAGTTACTCAAGGGAGGGCACAGATACGCAGTATTTT.

The rearrangement joins TRBV18 to TRBJ2-4; TRBD2 agrees at 12 bases. This CDR3 has 21 residues. Germline V gene sequence: CDR1 KGHSH, CDR2 LQKENI. With 4 bases clipped from V and 0 bases from J, the junction kept 16 bases outside the gene matches. The CDR3 here is CASSLPITTSGSRTAKNIQYF. CDR3 bases: TGTGCCAGCTCACTACCAATTACGACTAGCGGGAGCCGAACAGCCAAAAACATTCAGTACTTC.

This clonotype was seen a handful of times. The chain links TRBV3-1 to TRBJ1-6, with D unresolved. The germline CDR1 and CDR2 sequences are LGHDT and YNNKEL (reference sequence). The CDR3 has 15 residues. V shed 1 base and J shed 7 bases, with 11 bases lying between them. CDR3 sequence (DNA): TGTGCCAGCAGCCAAGGTCACGTGGCAAATTCACCCCTCCACTTT. This gives the protein CASSQGHVANSPLHF. Full variable domain (rest looked up from reference TRBV3-1 and TRBJ1-6): DTAVSQTPKYLVTQMGNDKSIKCEQNLGHDTMYWYKQDSKKFLKIMFSYNNKELIINETVPNRFSPKSPDKAHLNLHINSLELGDSAVYFCASSQGHVANSPLHFGNGTRLTVT.

Only a few counts were recorded for this clonotype. CDR3 sequence reads: CSASTVPEETQYF. The DNA for the CDR3 is TGCAGTGCTAGTACGGTGCCAGAGGAGACCCAGTACTTC. This rearrangement joins TRBV20-1 to TRBJ2-5, with D unresolved. The V and J ends lost 3 bases and 5 bases respectively, with 13 bases between them. Germline CDR1 reads DFQATT; CDR2 reads SNEGSKA (reference sequence). The CDR3 runs 13 residues.

This clonotype was picked up many times. V is TRBV7-9 and J is TRBJ2-4; D not certain. CDR3 size: 17 residues. The V and J ends lost 7 bases and 0 bases respectively, with 19 bases between them. CDR1 is SEHNR and CDR2 is FQNEAQ in the germline V gene (reference sequence). Written as DNA, the CDR3 is TGTGCCAGCACCATTCTCGGGTCCGACTTAGCCAAAAACATTCAGTACTTC. Amino acid sequence: CASTILGSDLAKNIQYF.

The chain couples TRBV2 to TRBJ1-3; D uncertain. CDR1 SNHLY and CDR2 FYNNEI come from the germline V gene. The CDR3 consists of 14 residues. V gave up 7 bases and J gave up 0 bases, with 10 bases separating them. The CDR3 protein is CASTGFSSGNTIYF. The CDR3 region has the DNA TGTGCCAGCACAGGTTTTTCCTCTGGAAACACCATATATTTT.

This clonotype was recorded at least ten times. This sequence joins TRBV28 and TRBJ1-1; TRBD1 might be the D (5 bases). Germline V gene lookup returns CDR1 MDHEN and CDR2 SYDVKM. The CDR3 totals 16 residues. V lost 2 bases, J lost 5 bases, and 18 bases lay in between. CDR3 bases: TGTGCCAGCAGTTTAAAGGCGCGGGGGGTCAGGACTGAAGCTTTCTTT. Residues: CASSLKARGVRTEAFF.

This clonotype was detected a few times. The J gene is TRBJ2-1, the V gene TRBV29-1; 8 bases agree with TRBD2. The CDR3 totals 15 residues. Per the germline V gene, CDR1 is SQVTM and CDR2 is ANQGSEA. The V gene end was trimmed by 4 bases and the J gene end by 3 bases; junction bases not matched to a gene: 8. The CDR3 region has the DNA TGCAGCGTTGGTTTCGGGGGGGGCCTCTACAATGAGCAGTTCTTC. This encodes CSVGFGGGLYNEQFF.

This clonotype was seen ten or more times. V usage is TRBV7-9 and J usage is TRBJ1-4; 10 bases are shared with TRBD1. The CDR3 contains 15 residues. Germline CDR1 SEHNR, CDR2 FQNEAQ (reference sequence). V dropped 5 bases and J dropped 7; count of bases not matched to a gene: 7. The chain's CDR3 is CASSTVTGGSEKLFF. The CDR3 DNA follows: TGTGCCAGCAGCACCGTGACAGGGGGCAGTGAAAAACTGTTTTTT.

The V gene is TRBV15, the J gene TRBJ2-1, with D tentatively TRBD1 or TRBD2 (5 bases each). The CDR3 covers 15 residues. The germline V gene encodes CDR1 LNHNV and CDR2 YYDKDF (reference sequence). The V end was cut by 0 bases, the J end by 8 bases, with 14 bases between. CDR3 sequence: CATSRDPPGADEQFF. CDR3 coding DNA: TGTGCCACCAGCAGAGACCCCCCCGGGGCAGATGAGCAGTTCTTC.